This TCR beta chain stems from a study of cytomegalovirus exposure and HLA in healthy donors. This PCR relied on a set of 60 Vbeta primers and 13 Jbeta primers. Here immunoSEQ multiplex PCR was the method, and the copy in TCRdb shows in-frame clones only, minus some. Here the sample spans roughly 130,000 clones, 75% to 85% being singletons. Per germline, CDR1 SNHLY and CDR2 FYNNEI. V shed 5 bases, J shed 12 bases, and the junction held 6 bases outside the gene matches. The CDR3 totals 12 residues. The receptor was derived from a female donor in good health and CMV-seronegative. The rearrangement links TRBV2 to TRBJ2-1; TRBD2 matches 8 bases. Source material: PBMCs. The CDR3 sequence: CASSPTGGAQFF. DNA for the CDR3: TGTGCCAGCAGTCCCACGGGGGGGGCGCAGTTCTTC.